This entry concerns a single TCR beta chain. No antigen is known for it. Nashville, Tennessee was home to all donors, who were Caucasian adults. The sample is drawn from a study of shared clonotypes between healthy human individuals. Study-wide context: CD4 naive and memory got three plates each, CD8 naive two, CD8 memory one. Overall study results and limits: Larger estimated richness was generally recorded for naive subsets relative to memory subsets.

TCRdb's copy holds only in-frame clones and misses some; the assay was immunoSEQ multiplex PCR. Of roughly 2.5 million clones in the sample, around nine tenths were seen once. The CDR3 contains 13 residues. The V gene lost 4 bases and the J gene lost 0 bases, with 7 bases spanning the gap. CDR1 and CDR2 from the germline V gene are LNHDA and SQIVND (reference sequence). The receptor comes from a man younger than 35 in good health. The V gene is TRBV19, the J gene TRBJ2-7; D unresolved. What was sequenced was naive CD4+ T cells sorted from blood. Subset meaning: CD45RA+ positively selected. CDR3 nucleotide sequence: TGTGCCAGTAGTAGGACCAGCTCCTACGAGCAGTACTTC. Protein product: CASSRTSSYEQYF.